One and the same sample provided the 25 T cell receptor beta chains below, sequenced in a study of cytomegalovirus exposure and HLA in healthy donors. The PCR contained 60 Vbeta and 13 Jbeta primers. Method: immunoSEQ multiplex PCR; TCRdb's copy keeps in-frame clones and lacks some. Among 140,000 to 150,000 clones listed, roughly three quarters were seen once. Sequencing used PBMCs. The receptor set was obtained from a female donor in good health and CMV-seronegative.

This clone has just a few counts. This chain uses TRBV5-1 with TRBJ1-4; 9 bases fit TRBD1. Germline CDR1 and CDR2: SGHRS and YFSETQ. V gave up 3 bases and J gave up 4 bases; unmatched junction bases: 4. This CDR3 contains 15 residues. CDR3: CASSSRTGVNEKLFF. The CDR3 DNA follows: TGCGCCAGCAGCTCTAGGACAGGGGTTAATGAAAAACTGTTTTTT.

This chain joins TRBV30 and TRBJ1-2; D gene unclear. CDR1 is GTSNPN, CDR2 SVGIG, per germline (reference sequence). V was pared by 2 bases and J by 4 bases, with 14 bases between. CDR3 size: 14 residues. CDR3 DNA: TGTGCCTGGAGTCTGGGCCCGGCCCTCTATGGCTACACCTTC. This codes for CAWSLGPALYGYTF. The full variable domain, with the rest looked up from reference TRBV30 and TRBJ1-2, is SQTIHQWPATLVQPVGSPLSLECTVEGTSNPNLYWYRQAAGRGLQLLFYSVGIGQISSEVPQNLSASRPQDRQFILSSKKLLLSDSGFYLCAWSLGPALYGYTFGSGTRLTVV.

CDR3 DNA: TGCGCCAGCAGCTACGAAGACAGCGGGAAGACTGAAGCTTTCTTT. It is translated as CASSYEDSGKTEAFF. This chain joins TRBV5-1 and TRBJ1-1, with D perhaps matching TRBD1 (5 bases). Germline V gene sequence: CDR1 SGHRS, CDR2 YFSETQ. The CDR3 is 15 residues long. V was trimmed by 3 bases and J by 5 bases, leaving 17 bases between them.

The chain joins TRBV15 to TRBJ2-5, with D tentatively TRBD1 (5 bases). Trimming took 1 base from V and 4 from J, leaving 7 bases between them. The germline V gene encodes CDR1 LNHNV and CDR2 YYDKDF (reference sequence). The CDR3 is made up of 13 amino acids. CDR3 coding DNA: TGTGCCACCAGCAGAGGGGGCTCAGAGACCCAGTACTTC. Translating it yields CATSRGGSETQYF.

The V and J genes are TRBV9 and TRBJ2-1; the D gene is possibly TRBD1 (6 bases). This CDR3 is built from 15 residues. Germline V gives CDR1 SGDLS, CDR2 YYNGEE. The ends were cut back, 4 bases at V and 1 base at J, with 12 bases in the middle. CDR3 residues: CASSPVGGSYNEQFF. The CDR3 coding sequence is TGTGCCAGCAGCCCAGTAGGGGGTTCCTACAATGAGCAGTTCTTC.

The table lists this clone with a few counts. The chain carries TRBV27 and TRBJ2-1, with 10 bases fitting TRBD2. V trimming: 5 bases; J trimming: 8 bases; junction bases outside the gene matches: 12. The CDR3 covers 16 residues. The germline CDR1 and CDR2 sequences are MNHEY and SMNVEV (reference sequence). The CDR3 protein is CASSRRSSGSNYEQFF. Written as DNA, the CDR3 is TGTGCCAGCAGTCGGAGGTCTAGCGGGAGTAACTATGAGCAGTTCTTC.

The chain's CDR3 is CASSFGPRGLRRSYNEQFF. DNA for the CDR3: TGTGCCAGCAGCTTTGGGCCCAGGGGGCTTCGCCGGTCCTACAATGAGCAGTTCTTC. The chain couples TRBV7-8 to TRBJ2-1; 8 nucleotides align to TRBD1. This CDR3 contains 19 residues. Looked up from germline, CDR1 is SGHVS and CDR2 is FQNEAQ. V shed 3 bases, J shed 1 base, and the junction held 14 bases outside the gene matches.

The rearrangement joins TRBV7-9 to TRBJ1-2; no definite D call. V shed 3 bases and J shed 4 bases, with 9 bases lying between them. This CDR3 has 13 residues. The V gene's germline CDR1 is SEHNR and CDR2 FQNEAQ (reference sequence). The chain's CDR3 is CASSFPEGYGYTF. DNA for the CDR3: TGTGCCAGCAGCTTCCCGGAGGGCTATGGCTACACCTTC.

This clone appeared a single time. The chain has TRBV28 and TRBJ2-5; TRBD1 might be the D (6 bases). The better agreement between TRBJ2-7 and the DNA end casts doubt on the J call. Germline CDR1 reads MDHEN; CDR2 reads SYDVKM. CDR3 length equals 12 residues. The CDR3: CATRQASYEQYF. CDR3 DNA sequence: TGTGCCACCAGACAGGCTTCCTACGAGCAGTACTTC.

This chain links TRBV4-2 with TRBJ1-2; TRBD1 matches 7 bases. Germline CDR1 is LGHNA and CDR2 is YNFKEQ. The CDR3 is made up of 16 amino acids. Trimming removed 4 bases from V and 0 bases from J; junction bases left unmatched: 8. The CDR3 is CASSRRPGQANYGYTF. The CDR3 DNA follows: TGTGCCAGCAGCCGAAGGCCCGGACAGGCTAACTATGGCTACACCTTC.

The J gene is TRBJ1-1, the V gene TRBV7-2, with TRBD1 identical over 7 bases. The germline V gene has CDR1 SGHTA and CDR2 FQGNSA. The CDR3 consists of 15 residues. Trimming cost V 3 bases and J 0 bases; bases outside gene matches: 4. This CDR3 is CASSFNRGVNTEAFF. The DNA of the CDR3 is TGTGCCAGCAGCTTCAACAGGGGCGTGAACACTGAAGCTTTCTTT.

This sequence joins TRBV10-1 and TRBJ2-1, with TRBD2 matching over 9 bases. CDR1 WNHNN and CDR2 SYGVQD come from the germline V gene (reference sequence). The CDR3 is made up of 17 amino acids. With 2 bases clipped from V and 8 bases from J, the junction kept 13 bases outside the gene matches. The CDR3 loop is CASSEKATSGARDEQFF. The CDR3 nucleotides read TGCGCCAGCAGTGAGAAGGCGACTAGCGGTGCTCGCGATGAGCAGTTCTTC.

The chain has TRBV11-2 and TRBJ2-1, with TRBD2 matching 12 bases. V was pared by 5 bases and J by 3 bases, with 2 bases of the junction left unmatched. CDR1 is SGHAT, CDR2 FQNNGV, per germline. The CDR3 is 15 amino acids. CDR3 DNA sequence: TGTGCCAGCAGCCTAGCGGGAGGGGTCTACAATGAGCAGTTCTTC. This translates into CASSLAGGVYNEQFF. The whole variable domain, remainder taken from reference TRBV11-2 and TRBJ2-1, is EAGVAQSPRYKIIEKRQSVAFWCNPISGHATLYWYQQILGQGPKLLIQFQNNGVVDDSQLPKDRFSAERLKGVDSTLKIQPAKLEDSAVYLCASSLAGGVYNEQFFGPGTRLTVL.

The sample holds a few counts of this clone. V usage is TRBV4-3 and J usage is TRBJ1-6, with 9 bases that match TRBD1. This CDR3 comprises 18 residues. Germline loops: CDR1 LGHNA, CDR2 YSLEER. V trimming: 1 base; J trimming: 7 bases; junction bases outside the gene matches: 11. CDR3 nucleotides: TGCGCCAGCAGCCAAGGTCTCGCCACTGGGACAGGGAATTCACCCCTCCACTTT. This sequence encodes CASSQGLATGTGNSPLHF.

The V call is TRBV30, the J call TRBJ1-3, with D unclear. Trimming removed 2 bases at V and 2 bases at J, with 7 bases between. CDR1 is GTSNPN and CDR2 is SVGIG in the germline V gene (reference sequence). CDR3 size: 13 residues. Here the CDR3 reads CAWSSVAGNTIYF. CDR3 nucleotide sequence: TGTGCCTGGAGTTCGGTTGCTGGAAACACCATATATTTT.

The rearrangement joins TRBV5-1 to TRBJ2-7, with 10 bases matching TRBD1. Germline CDR1 is SGHRS and CDR2 is YFSETQ. This CDR3 has 14 amino acids. With V trimmed by 5 bases and J by 3 bases, 5 bases remained unmatched. CDR3 protein: CASSSDRGLYEQYF. The CDR3 DNA sequence: TGCGCCAGCAGTTCAGACAGGGGGCTCTACGAGCAGTACTTC.

The V call is TRBV6-1, the J call TRBJ2-4, with D possibly matching TRBD1 (6 bases). The CDR3 loop spans 19 amino acids. Germline values: CDR1 MNHNS, CDR2 SASEGT. V shed 3 bases and J shed 0 bases, with 21 bases lying between them. CDR3 nucleotide sequence: TGTGCCAGCAGTGATAGTAGGCAGGGGCCCATCTTAGCCAAAAACATTCAGTACTTC. Amino acids: CASSDSRQGPILAKNIQYF.

V gene TRBV27 combines with J gene TRBJ1-1; 7 bases fit TRBD1. The J segment lost 4 bases and the V segment lost 5 bases, leaving 10 bases of the junction unmatched. The CDR3 extends over 15 amino acids. The germline CDR1 and CDR2 sequences are MNHEY and SMNVEV (reference sequence). The DNA for the CDR3 is TGTGCCAGCAGTCCGCGGGGCAGGGGGTCCACTGAAGCTTTCTTT. It is translated as CASSPRGRGSTEAFF.

The CDR3 DNA follows: TGTGCCAGCAGCCAGGGGTGGGAGACCCAGTACTTC. This gives the protein CASSQGWETQYF. V is TRBV2 and J is TRBJ2-5; TRBD1 is a possible D gene (6 bases). CDR1 SNHLY and CDR2 FYNNEI come from the germline V gene. The germline V and J ends were trimmed by 6 bases and 5 bases, with 10 bases remaining between them. This CDR3 region has 12 residues.

The genes are TRBV30 and TRBJ1-1; TRBD1 aligns across 7 bases. Germline CDR1 is GTSNPN and CDR2 is SVGIG (reference sequence). The length of the CDR3 is 14 residues. V lost 0 bases, J lost 1 base, and 2 bases stayed unmatched. CDR3 in amino acids: CAWSVGQTNTEAFF. For the CDR3, the DNA is TGTGCCTGGAGTGTGGGACAGACGAACACTGAAGCTTTCTTT. The full variable domain, its missing parts supplied by reference TRBV30 and TRBJ1-1, is SQTIHQWPATLVQPVGSPLSLECTVEGTSNPNLYWYRQAAGRGLQLLFYSVGIGQISSEVPQNLSASRPQDRQFILSSKKLLLSDSGFYLCAWSVGQTNTEAFFGQGTRLTVV.

The V and J genes are TRBV27 and TRBJ2-7; 7 positions agree with TRBD2. J was trimmed by 0 bases and V by 6 bases; bases with no gene match: 11. The CDR3 spans 16 residues. CDR1 and CDR2 from the germline V gene are MNHEY and SMNVEV (reference sequence). The CDR3 reads CASRPPQRDPSYEQYF. The CDR3, as DNA: TGTGCCAGCAGGCCACCCCAGCGGGACCCCTCCTACGAGCAGTACTTC.

The sample holds a few counts of this clone. Being one base from a much bigger clone, this may be a read error. The chain recombines TRBV28 with TRBJ1-1, with 8 bases identical to TRBD1. The CDR3 covers 13 residues. The junction had 0 bases not matched to a gene; V was cut back by 3 bases and J by 3 bases. CDR1 and CDR2 (germline): MDHEN, SYDVKM. The CDR3 DNA is TGTGCCAGCAGTTTGACAGGGGACACTGAAGCTTTCTTT. Protein sequence: CASSLTGDTEAFF.

This clone was recorded once. The chain combines TRBV6-6 with TRBJ2-2; 8 nucleotides line up with TRBD2. This CDR3 region has 16 residues. V lost 7 bases and J lost 3; bases outside the gene matches: 10. Looked up from germline, CDR1 is MNHNY and CDR2 is SVGAGI (reference sequence). CDR3 bases: TGTGCCAGCAATTTGGCGGGGGGTGTCTACACCGGGGAGCTGTTTTTT. This gives the protein CASNLAGGVYTGELFF.

This clone appeared once. The chain is built from TRBV30 and TRBJ2-7; D gene ambiguous. CDR3 length equals 14 residues. The germline CDR1 and CDR2 sequences are GTSNPN and SVGIG (reference sequence). Trimming left V 2 bases short and J 8 bases short, with 19 bases between. CDR3 sequence (DNA): TGTGCCTGGAGTACCCCCCGTCCGGGTACCAAGCAGTACTTC. Residues: CAWSTPRPGTKQYF.

The V call is TRBV13, the J call TRBJ1-1; 7 bases agree with TRBD1. In germline, CDR1 is PRHDT, CDR2 FYEKMQ (reference sequence). The CDR3 contains 15 residues. V shed 5 bases and J 3 bases; nucleotides not matched to a gene: 9. In DNA form, the CDR3 reads TGTGCCAGCAGCAGCTACAGGGGCCCGGACACTGAAGCTTTCTTT. Its translation: CASSSYRGPDTEAFF.